The TCR beta chain described here comes from a study of T cell responses to AZD1222 COVID-19 vaccine. Findings and caveats of the study: The study found vaccine-associated CD4 TCRs spanning spike, dominant at 160-218 and 743-854. Close to half of all spike-specific TCRs reportedly target regions of the variants that are unmutated. The donor cohort was predominantly white British with a female majority, and clonal diversity may have been underestimated. The study sampled repertoires only after the peak T cell response.

Regarding this clone: Antigen unknown.

Method: immunoSEQ multiplex PCR; TCRdb's copy keeps in-frame clones and lacks some. The sample holds 200,000 to 250,000 clones, around 94% seen once. The material sequenced was peripheral blood, taken 28 days after the second dose of the MenACWY control vaccine. The receptor's source is an adult who received the MenACWY meningococcal vaccine as a control.

The CDR3 region has the DNA TGTGCCAGTAGTTACGGGAATGGAAACACCATATATTTT. As protein: CASSYGNGNTIYF. V and J are TRBV19 and TRBJ1-3; D uncertain. This CDR3 comprises 13 residues. Between the trimmed V and J ends, which lost 5 bases and 3 bases, there was a span of 8 bases. CDR1 is LNHDA and CDR2 is SQIVND in the germline V gene (reference sequence).